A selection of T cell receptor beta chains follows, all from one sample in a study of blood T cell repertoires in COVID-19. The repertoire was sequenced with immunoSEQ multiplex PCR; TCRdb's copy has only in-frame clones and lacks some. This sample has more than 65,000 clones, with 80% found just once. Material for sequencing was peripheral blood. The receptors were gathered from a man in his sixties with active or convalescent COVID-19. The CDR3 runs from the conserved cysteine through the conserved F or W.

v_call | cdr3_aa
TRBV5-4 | CASSPPGQAHEQYF
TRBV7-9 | CASSLEGTDTQYF
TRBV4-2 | CASSQTGGVLETQYF
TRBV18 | CASSKSYSGEENNEQFF
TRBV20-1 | CSASGTSGGVFSYNEQFF
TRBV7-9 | CASSPGTSGGGAETQYF
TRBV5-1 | CASSLVPGENYGYTF
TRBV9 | CASSYPVYGYTF
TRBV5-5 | CASFGQGFYNSPLHF
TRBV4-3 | CASSQGVATEKLFF
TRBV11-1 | CASSLGLAGGMYEQYF
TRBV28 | CASTLTGRVYEQYF
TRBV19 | CASSRHRQGDETQYF
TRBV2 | CASSEVEKLFF
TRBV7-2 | CASSIGTGEETQYF
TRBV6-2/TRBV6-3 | CASSYRPSGGQISYEQYF
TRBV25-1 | CASSGIGGHEQYF
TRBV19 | CASSRTNTLANYGYTF
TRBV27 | CASSPIKWAMNTEAFF